This TCR beta chain comes out of a study of blood T cell repertoires in COVID-19. Study-level background: The study drew acute and convalescent COVID-19 samples from the United States, Italy and Spain. In each case, the material was cDNA or gDNA derived from T cells, B-cell-depleted T cells, or PBMCs.

This clone was recorded once. Authors' processing steps: Reference gene primer amplification gave nucleated cell count estimates. Libraries were prepared by immunoSEQ multiplex PCR; TCRdb keeps only in-frame clonotypes and omits some of them. V and J calls and clone size are as listed in that table; D and trimming were resolved from the DNA. In the table there are about 160,000 clones, 85% of which are singletons. Trimming stripped 4 bases from V and 1 base from J, with 10 bases between. CDR1 is SGHTA and CDR2 is FQGNSA in the germline V gene. The CDR3 is made up of 14 amino acids. The V and J genes are TRBV7-2 and TRBJ1-1; the D is unclear. The sequence derives from a human donor with acute or convalescent COVID-19. The donor label of this sample is uncertain. Sequencing was performed on peripheral blood. The DNA for the CDR3 is TGTGCCAGCAGCTCGACACACGCGAACACTGAAGCTTTCTTT. Residues: CASSSTHANTEAFF.